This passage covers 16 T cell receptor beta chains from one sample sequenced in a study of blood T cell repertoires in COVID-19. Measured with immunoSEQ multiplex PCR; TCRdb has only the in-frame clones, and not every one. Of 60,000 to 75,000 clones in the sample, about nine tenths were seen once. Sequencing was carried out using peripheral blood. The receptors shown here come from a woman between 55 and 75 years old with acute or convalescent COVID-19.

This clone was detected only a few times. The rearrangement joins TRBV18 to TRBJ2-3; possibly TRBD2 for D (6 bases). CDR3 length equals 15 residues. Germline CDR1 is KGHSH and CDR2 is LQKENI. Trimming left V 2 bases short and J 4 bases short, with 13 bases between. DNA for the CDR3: TGTGCCAGCTCACCAACGGGTTCGGGGGCAGATACGCAGTATTTT. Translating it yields CASSPTGSGADTQYF.

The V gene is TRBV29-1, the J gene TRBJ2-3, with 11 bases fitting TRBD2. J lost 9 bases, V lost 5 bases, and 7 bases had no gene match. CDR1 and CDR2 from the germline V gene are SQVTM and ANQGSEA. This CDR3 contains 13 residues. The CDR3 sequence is CSVFSGGGGTQYF. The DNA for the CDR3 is TGCAGCGTTTTTAGCGGGGGGGGCGGAACGCAGTATTTT.

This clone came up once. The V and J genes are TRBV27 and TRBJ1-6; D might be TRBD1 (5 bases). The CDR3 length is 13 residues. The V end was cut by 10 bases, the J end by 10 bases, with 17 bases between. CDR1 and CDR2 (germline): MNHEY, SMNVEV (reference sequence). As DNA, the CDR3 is TGTGCCACCTCCGGGGGACTGCGATCACCCCTCCACTTT. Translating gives CATSGGLRSPLHF.

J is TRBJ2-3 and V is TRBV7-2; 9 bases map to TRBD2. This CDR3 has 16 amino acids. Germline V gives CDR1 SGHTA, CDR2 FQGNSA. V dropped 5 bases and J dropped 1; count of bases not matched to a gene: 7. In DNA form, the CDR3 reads TGTGCCAGCAGCCAACCGGGACTAGCTGGCACAGATACGCAGTATTTT. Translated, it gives CASSQPGLAGTDTQYF.

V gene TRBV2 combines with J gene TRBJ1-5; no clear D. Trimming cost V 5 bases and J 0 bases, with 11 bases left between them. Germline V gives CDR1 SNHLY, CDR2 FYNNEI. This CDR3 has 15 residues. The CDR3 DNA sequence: TGTGCCAGCAGTCTCGGTAGTTATAGCAATCAGCCCCAGCATTTT. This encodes CASSLGSYSNQPQHF.

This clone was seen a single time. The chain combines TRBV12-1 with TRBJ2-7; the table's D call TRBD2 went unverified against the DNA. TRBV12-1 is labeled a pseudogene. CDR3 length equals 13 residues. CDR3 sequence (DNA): TGTGCCAGCAGCTTAAGGAGCTCCTACGAGCAGTACTTC. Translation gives CASSLRSSYEQYF.

For the CDR3, the DNA is TGTGCCAGCACCCGAGGCCCAGGGGGAGAGGAAAAACTGTTTTTT. Amino acids: CASTRGPGGEEKLFF. V gene TRBV2 combines with J gene TRBJ1-4; 7 bases map to TRBD1. The CDR3 is 15 residues long. Germline assignment: CDR1 SNHLY and CDR2 FYNNEI. V lost 7 bases, J lost 8 bases, and 13 bases stayed unmatched.

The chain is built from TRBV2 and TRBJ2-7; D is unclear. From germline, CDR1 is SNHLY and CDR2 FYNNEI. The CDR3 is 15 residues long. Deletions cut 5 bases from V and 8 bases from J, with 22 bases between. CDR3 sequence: CASSPDGQLSTKQYF. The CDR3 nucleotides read TGTGCCAGCAGTCCTGACGGCCAACTATCTACGAAGCAGTACTTC.

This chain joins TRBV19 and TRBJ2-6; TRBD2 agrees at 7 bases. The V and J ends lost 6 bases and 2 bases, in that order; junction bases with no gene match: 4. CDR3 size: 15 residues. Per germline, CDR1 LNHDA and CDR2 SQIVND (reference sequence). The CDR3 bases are TGTGCCAGTAGCTCCGGGGGGACTGGGGCCAACGTCCTGACTTTC. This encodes CASSSGGTGANVLTF. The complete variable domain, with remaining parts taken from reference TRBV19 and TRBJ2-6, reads DGGITQSPKYLFRKEGQNVTLSCEQNLNHDAMYWYRQDPGQGLRLIYYSQIVNDFQKGDIAEGYSVSREKKESFPLTVTSAQKNPTAFYLCASSSGGTGANVLTFGAGSRLTVL.

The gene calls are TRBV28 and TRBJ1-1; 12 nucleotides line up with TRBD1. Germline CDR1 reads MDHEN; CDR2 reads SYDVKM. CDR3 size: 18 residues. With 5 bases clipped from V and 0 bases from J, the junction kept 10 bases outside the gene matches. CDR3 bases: TGTGCCAGCAGTCCCCCGGGACAGGGGGCCAAAATGAACACTGAAGCTTTCTTT. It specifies CASSPPGQGAKMNTEAFF.

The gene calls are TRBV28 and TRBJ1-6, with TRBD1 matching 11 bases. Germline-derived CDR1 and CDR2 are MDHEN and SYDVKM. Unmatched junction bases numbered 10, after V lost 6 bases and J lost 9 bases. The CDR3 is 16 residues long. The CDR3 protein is CASSWGAGQGGSPLHF. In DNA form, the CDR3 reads TGTGCCAGCAGCTGGGGCGCGGGACAGGGGGGTTCACCCCTCCACTTT.

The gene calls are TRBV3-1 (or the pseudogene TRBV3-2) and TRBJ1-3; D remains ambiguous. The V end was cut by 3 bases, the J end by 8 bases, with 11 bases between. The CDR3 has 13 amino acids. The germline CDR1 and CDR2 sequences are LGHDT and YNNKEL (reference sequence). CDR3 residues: CASSHQSVDTIYF. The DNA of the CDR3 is TGTGCCAGCAGCCACCAATCGGTGGACACCATATATTTT.

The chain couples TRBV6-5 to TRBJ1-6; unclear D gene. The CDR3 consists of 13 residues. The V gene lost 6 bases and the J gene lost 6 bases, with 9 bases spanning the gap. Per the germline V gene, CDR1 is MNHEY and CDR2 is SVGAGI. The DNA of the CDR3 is TGTGCCAGCAGCCCGGGGAGTAATTCACCCCTCCACTTT. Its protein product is CASSPGSNSPLHF.

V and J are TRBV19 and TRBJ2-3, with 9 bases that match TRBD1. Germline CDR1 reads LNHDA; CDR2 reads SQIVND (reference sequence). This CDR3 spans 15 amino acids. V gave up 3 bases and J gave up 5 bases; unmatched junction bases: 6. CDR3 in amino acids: CASSIHRGLEDTQYF. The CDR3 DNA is TGTGCCAGTAGTATCCACAGGGGGCTAGAAGATACGCAGTATTTT.

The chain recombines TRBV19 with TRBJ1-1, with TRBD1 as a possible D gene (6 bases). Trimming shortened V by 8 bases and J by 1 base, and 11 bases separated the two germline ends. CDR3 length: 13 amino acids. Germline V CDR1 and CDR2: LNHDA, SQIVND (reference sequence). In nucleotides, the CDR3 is TGTGCCAGTTCCGGACAGACGAACACTGAAGCTTTCTTT. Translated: CASSGQTNTEAFF.

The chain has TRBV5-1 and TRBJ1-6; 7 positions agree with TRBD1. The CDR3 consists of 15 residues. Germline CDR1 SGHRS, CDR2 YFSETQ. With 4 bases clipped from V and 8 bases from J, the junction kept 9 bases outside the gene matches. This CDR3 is CASSPPTGMDSPLHF. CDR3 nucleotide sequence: TGCGCCAGCAGCCCACCGACAGGGATGGATTCACCCCTCCACTTT.